The clone carrying this T cell receptor (beta chain) appeared many times. The data stem from a study of T-cell memory formation after mild COVID-19. TCRdb fed the 5' RACE reads into MiXCR, producing one record per CDR3 protein. This sample carries around 36,000 distinct CDR3 sequences, around 10% of them seen once, and the ten largest clones take just under 30%. Sequenced material: PBMCs or a T cell subset sorted from them (not recorded which). The TCR sequence derives from a man younger than 30 who had mild COVID-19 (a few samples of this study predate the infection). Cell type and time point are not known.

The CDR3 nucleotides are TGTGCCAGCAGTTACTCGGGGGCCGGGGCGTGGGAGACCCAGTACTTC. As protein: CASSYSGAGAWETQYF. This chain connects TRBV6-5 to TRBJ2-5, with D perhaps TRBD1 (6 bases). The V gene's germline CDR1 is MNHEY and CDR2 SVGAGI. V dropped 0 bases and J dropped 5 bases, with 16 bases sitting between them. CDR3 length: 16 amino acids.